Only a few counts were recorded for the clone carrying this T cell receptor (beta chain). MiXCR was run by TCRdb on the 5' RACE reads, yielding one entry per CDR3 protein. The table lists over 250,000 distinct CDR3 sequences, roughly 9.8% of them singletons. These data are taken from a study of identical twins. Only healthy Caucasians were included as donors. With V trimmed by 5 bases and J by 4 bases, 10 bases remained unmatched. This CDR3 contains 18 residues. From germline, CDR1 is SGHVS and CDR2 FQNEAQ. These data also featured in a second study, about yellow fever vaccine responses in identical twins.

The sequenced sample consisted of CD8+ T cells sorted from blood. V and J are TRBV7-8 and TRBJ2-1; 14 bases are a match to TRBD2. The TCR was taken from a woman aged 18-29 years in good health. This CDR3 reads CASSQGLAGEFGYNEQFF. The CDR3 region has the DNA TGTGCCAGCAGCCAGGGACTAGCGGGAGAGTTTGGGTACAATGAGCAGTTCTTC.